The 31 T cell receptor beta chains below all came from one sample that was sequenced in a study of blood T cell repertoires in COVID-19. TCRdb keeps only in-frame clones here, not all; method: immunoSEQ multiplex PCR. Altogether tens of thousands of clones are present, approximately 78% being singletons, with the ten largest covering roughly 7.5%. Sequencing was performed on peripheral blood. Receptors were obtained from a woman aged 60-75 years with acute or convalescent COVID-19.

The V and J genes are TRBV5-1 and TRBJ2-3; 11 bases agree with TRBD1. The CDR3 contains 18 residues. Looked up from germline, CDR1 is SGHRS and CDR2 is YFSETQ. With V trimmed by 4 bases and J by 2 bases, 12 bases remained unmatched. The CDR3, as DNA: TGCGCCAGCAGCATGGACAGGGGGCGCGTAAGTGCCACAGATACGCAGTATTTT. As protein: CASSMDRGRVSATDTQYF.

The gene calls are TRBV5-4 and TRBJ1-6; D gene unclear. V was pared by 0 bases and J by 4 bases, with 5 bases between. From germline, CDR1 is SGHNT and CDR2 YYREEE (reference sequence). This CDR3 spans 14 amino acids. The CDR3 loop reads CASSLAGYNSPLHF. The CDR3 DNA follows: TGTGCCAGCAGCTTGGCGGGTTATAATTCACCCCTCCACTTT.

Comment on this clone: The junction departs from germline at one end; a sequencing error may be responsible. The chain recombines TRBV5-1 with TRBJ2-1, with D maybe TRBD2 (7 bases). The germline V gene encodes CDR1 SGHRS and CDR2 YFSETQ. The CDR3 is made up of 17 amino acids. The CDR3: CARSLRGRGRFYNEQFF. The CDR3 nucleotides read TGCGCCCGCAGCTTACGGGGGCGGGGGAGGTTCTACAATGAGCAGTTCTTC. The whole variable domain, filled in from reference TRBV5-1 and TRBJ2-1, reads KAGVTQTPRYLIKTRGQQVTLSCSPISGHRSVSWYQQTPGQGLQFLFEYFSETQRNKGNFPGRFSGRQFSNSRSEMNVSTLELGDSALYLCARSLRGRGRFYNEQFFGPGTRLTVL.

This rearrangement joins TRBV11-2 to TRBJ2-7; D gene unclear. CDR1 and CDR2 from the germline V gene are SGHAT and FQNNGV. The length of the CDR3 is 14 residues. The V gene lost 0 bases and the J gene lost 1 base, with 7 bases spanning the gap. CDR3 amino acids: CASSLDQVSYEQYF. DNA of the CDR3: TGTGCCAGCAGCTTAGATCAGGTTTCCTACGAGCAGTACTTC. The full variable domain, with the rest looked up from reference TRBV11-2 and TRBJ2-7, is EAGVAQSPRYKIIEKRQSVAFWCNPISGHATLYWYQQILGQGPKLLIQFQNNGVVDDSQLPKDRFSAERLKGVDSTLKIQPAKLEDSAVYLCASSLDQVSYEQYFGPGTRLTVT.

This chain joins TRBV5-1 and TRBJ2-2, with 12 bases matching TRBD2. This CDR3 contains 16 residues. Germline CDR1 reads SGHRS; CDR2 reads YFSETQ. V shed 4 bases and J 2 bases; nucleotides not matched to a gene: 3. The DNA for the CDR3 is TGCGCCAGCAGCACCGGACTAGCGGGAAACACCGGGGAGCTGTTTTTT. Its translation: CASSTGLAGNTGELFF. The full variable domain, completed using reference TRBV5-1 and TRBJ2-2, is KAGVTQTPRYLIKTRGQQVTLSCSPISGHRSVSWYQQTPGQGLQFLFEYFSETQRNKGNFPGRFSGRQFSNSRSEMNVSTLELGDSALYLCASSTGLAGNTGELFFGEGSRLTVL.

The chain recombines TRBV5-4 with TRBJ1-2; 8 bases match TRBD1. V trimming: 3 bases; J trimming: 8 bases; junction bases outside the gene matches: 9. The germline V gene encodes CDR1 SGHNT and CDR2 YYREEE (reference sequence). The CDR3 is 14 amino acids. The CDR3 sequence: CASSYQDREVGYTF. The DNA for the CDR3 is TGTGCCAGCAGCTACCAGGACAGGGAAGTCGGCTACACCTTC.

The J gene is TRBJ1-5, the V gene TRBV19; 7 bases are shared with TRBD1. CDR3 size: 14 residues. From germline, CDR1 is LNHDA and CDR2 SQIVND (reference sequence). The trim removed 6 bases at V and 3 bases at J, leaving 5 bases unmatched. CDR3 loop: CASRETGLNQPQHF. CDR3 coding DNA: TGTGCCAGTAGGGAGACAGGGCTCAATCAGCCCCAGCATTTT.

The V gene is TRBV30, the J gene TRBJ2-7; 7 bases map to TRBD2. V dropped 2 bases and J dropped 3; count of bases not matched to a gene: 7. Germline CDR1 GTSNPN, CDR2 SVGIG (reference sequence). The CDR3 spans 14 residues. The CDR3 DNA is TGTGCCTGGAGTAGGGCCCCGGGGGGCTACGAGCAGTACTTC. Its translation: CAWSRAPGGYEQYF.

The chain has TRBV27 and TRBJ1-1, with 7 bases fitting TRBD1. Germline-derived CDR1 and CDR2 are MNHEY and SMNVEV (reference sequence). V trimming: 6 bases; J trimming: 4 bases; junction bases outside the gene matches: 8. The CDR3 totals 14 residues. Written as DNA, the CDR3 is TGTGCCAGCAGGCCGACAGGGTCTATCACTGAAGCTTTCTTT. Protein sequence: CASRPTGSITEAFF.

The chain has TRBV27 and TRBJ1-1; D gene ambiguous. The length of the CDR3 is 15 residues. V lost 2 bases to trimming and J lost 3 bases, with 13 bases between them. CDR1 is MNHEY, CDR2 SMNVEV, per germline (reference sequence). CDR3: CASSLTGMLDTEAFF. CDR3 coding DNA: TGTGCCAGCAGTTTAACGGGAATGTTGGACACTGAAGCTTTCTTT.

In this sample, this clone turned up a few times. V and J are TRBV6-9 and TRBJ2-7, with a tentative D call TRBD2 (6 bases). CDR1 is MNHGY and CDR2 is SVAAGI in the germline V gene. Trimming pared 0 bases from V and 2 bases from J, leaving 14 bases between. The CDR3 contains 16 residues. The CDR3 sequence is CASSYSRGLSPYEQYF. The CDR3 region has the DNA TGTGCCAGCAGTTATTCGCGGGGTCTGTCTCCCTACGAGCAGTACTTC.

V gene TRBV19 combines with J gene TRBJ2-7; D ambiguous. Trimming pared 6 bases from V and 3 bases from J, leaving 15 bases between. The germline V gene encodes CDR1 LNHDA and CDR2 SQIVND (reference sequence). The CDR3 length is 14 residues. The CDR3 nucleotides read TGTGCCAGTAGCACTCGCCGTGACATCTACGAGCAGTACTTC. It specifies CASSTRRDIYEQYF.

The genes are TRBV27 and TRBJ2-7; 9 nucleotides line up with TRBD2. The J segment lost 4 bases and the V segment lost 6 bases, leaving 4 bases of the junction unmatched. The CDR3 extends over 13 amino acids. The V gene's germline CDR1 is MNHEY and CDR2 SMNVEV (reference sequence). As DNA, the CDR3 is TGTGCCAGCAGAGCGGGGGGACCATACGAGCAGTACTTC. It yields the protein CASRAGGPYEQYF.

V and J are TRBV19 and TRBJ2-1; perhaps TRBD2 as D (6 bases). The CDR3 runs 14 residues. Trimming removed 7 bases at V and 9 bases at J, with 19 bases between. Germline V lookup: CDR1 LNHDA, CDR2 SQIVND (reference sequence). Here the CDR3 reads CASNPSVERGEQFF. The CDR3, as DNA: TGTGCCAGTAATCCTAGCGTCGAACGAGGTGAGCAGTTCTTC.

V gene TRBV10-3 combines with J gene TRBJ2-3; 12 positions match TRBD2. Per the germline V gene, CDR1 is ENHRY and CDR2 is SYGVKD. The CDR3 runs to 15 residues. Trimming removed 4 bases from V and 2 bases from J; junction bases left unmatched: 1. CDR3 protein: CAISGLAGATDTQYF. CDR3 in DNA: TGTGCCATCAGTGGACTAGCGGGGGCCACAGATACGCAGTATTTT.

V gene TRBV12-5 combines with J gene TRBJ1-2; weak D call: TRBD1 (6 bases). The germline gives CDR1 LGHNT, CDR2 FRNRAP. This CDR3 spans 17 amino acids. V dropped 1 base and J dropped 8 bases, with 23 bases sitting between them. The CDR3 DNA reads TGTGCTAGTGGTTTGGGACCCCTAATACAGGGCCCCGGAGGCTACACCTTC. Its translation is CASGLGPLIQGPGGYTF.

J is TRBJ1-2 and V is TRBV2; D may be TRBD1 (6 bases). Trimming removed 6 bases from V and 2 bases from J, with 10 bases in between. This CDR3 region has 13 residues. CDR1 SNHLY and CDR2 FYNNEI come from the germline V gene. The CDR3 DNA reads as TGTGCCAGCAGACTAGGACAGAACTATGGCTACACCTTC. Amino acid sequence: CASRLGQNYGYTF.

The chain has TRBV10-3 and TRBJ1-5; D gene ambiguous. The germline V gene has CDR1 ENHRY and CDR2 SYGVKD. The CDR3 consists of 14 residues. The ends were cut back, 6 bases at V and 3 bases at J, with 12 bases in the middle. The CDR3 region has the DNA TGTGCCATCAGCCCAACAAACACCAATCAGCCCCAGCATTTT. This codes for CAISPTNTNQPQHF.

This clone has only a few counts. The chain is built from TRBV6-4 and TRBJ1-1, with 8 bases lining up with TRBD1. Losses at the gene ends were 5 bases for V and 3 bases for J; bases not matched to a gene: 2. Germline CDR1 MRHNA, CDR2 SNTAGT. The CDR3 consists of 13 residues. The CDR3 region has the DNA TGTGCCAGCAGTCCGGACAGGGACACTGAAGCTTTCTTT. Protein: CASSPDRDTEAFF.

The table lists this clone with a count of one. The chain links TRBV7-9 to TRBJ1-2, with 7 nucleotides matching TRBD1. Trimming took 1 base from V and 8 from J; bases not matched to a gene: 1. Germline V CDR1 and CDR2: SEHNR, FQNEAQ (reference sequence). The CDR3 is 12 amino acids. The CDR3 DNA sequence: TGTGCCAGCAGCTTAGGAGGGGGCGGCTACACCTTC. As protein: CASSLGGGGYTF. The full variable domain, completed using reference TRBV7-9 and TRBJ1-2, is DTGVSQNPRHKITKRGQNVTFRCDPISEHNRLYWYRQTLGQGPEFLTYFQNEAQLEKSRLLSDRFSAERPKGSFSTLEIQRTEQGDSAMYLCASSLGGGGYTFGSGTRLTVV.

This clone has only a few counts. The V gene is TRBV2, the J gene TRBJ2-3; 9 bases line up with TRBD1. The CDR3 is 17 amino acids. Germline lookup yields CDR1 SNHLY and CDR2 FYNNEI. J gave up 1 base and V 3 bases, and 8 bases lay outside the gene matches. CDR3 sequence: CASSDPRTGAGTDTQYF. The CDR3 DNA reads as TGTGCCAGCAGTGACCCCCGGACAGGGGCAGGCACAGATACGCAGTATTTT.

The gene calls are TRBV5-1 and TRBJ1-1; 10 positions agree with TRBD1. Trimming removed 4 bases from V and 1 base from J; junction bases left unmatched: 4. CDR3 length: 15 amino acids. In germline, CDR1 is SGHRS, CDR2 YFSETQ. The CDR3 loop is CASSLGTGANTEAFF. CDR3 DNA sequence: TGCGCCAGCAGCCTCGGGACAGGGGCGAACACTGAAGCTTTCTTT.

V is TRBV19 and J is TRBJ2-7; 10 bases align to TRBD1. This CDR3 comprises 15 residues. Trimming at V came to 5 bases and at J to 6 bases, leaving 10 bases not matched to a gene. Germline lookup yields CDR1 LNHDA and CDR2 SQIVND (reference sequence). CDR3 sequence: CASSVFGQGVSEQYF. For the CDR3, the DNA is TGTGCCAGTAGTGTGTTTGGACAGGGGGTTTCCGAGCAGTACTTC. Based on the CDR3 plus reference TRBV19 and TRBJ2-7, the full variable domain is DGGITQSPKYLFRKEGQNVTLSCEQNLNHDAMYWYRQDPGQGLRLIYYSQIVNDFQKGDIAEGYSVSREKKESFPLTVTSAQKNPTAFYLCASSVFGQGVSEQYFGPGTRLTVT.

The V gene is TRBV5-1, the J gene TRBJ2-1; 8 bases line up with TRBD1. The CDR3 extends over 17 amino acids. Per the germline V gene, CDR1 is SGHRS and CDR2 is YFSETQ. The V gene end was trimmed by 0 bases and the J gene end by 6 bases; junction bases not matched to a gene: 11. CDR3 DNA: TGCGCCAGCAGCTTGGGGACCCGGGGGACAGGAGTCAATGAGCAGTTCTTC. Residues: CASSLGTRGTGVNEQFF. Full variable domain (remainder filled in from reference TRBV5-1 and TRBJ2-1): KAGVTQTPRYLIKTRGQQVTLSCSPISGHRSVSWYQQTPGQGLQFLFEYFSETQRNKGNFPGRFSGRQFSNSRSEMNVSTLELGDSALYLCASSLGTRGTGVNEQFFGPGTRLTVL.

The chain combines TRBV30 with TRBJ2-7, with D possibly matching TRBD1 (6 bases). V was shortened by 5 bases and J by 4 bases, with 9 bases between the two germline ends. The germline CDR1 and CDR2 sequences are GTSNPN and SVGIG (reference sequence). There are 11 residues in the CDR3. The DNA for the CDR3 is TGTGCCTGGGGGACACCATACGAGCAGTACTTC. The encoded protein is CAWGTPYEQYF.

The chain links TRBV27 to TRBJ2-7, with a tentative D call TRBD1 (5 bases). V gave up 2 bases and J gave up 0 bases, with 14 bases separating them. CDR1 and CDR2 from the germline V gene are MNHEY and SMNVEV (reference sequence). The CDR3 length is 16 residues. CDR3 sequence reads: CASSLARQTSSYEQYF. CDR3 DNA sequence: TGTGCCAGCAGTTTAGCGAGACAGACCAGCTCCTACGAGCAGTACTTC.

The chain employs TRBV4-1 and TRBJ2-7, with D tentatively TRBD1 (5 bases). The CDR3 is made up of 16 amino acids. V shed 1 base and J shed 0 bases, with 13 bases lying between them. The germline gives CDR1 MGHRA, CDR2 YSYEKL. This CDR3 reads CASSQGTGTLSYEQYF. As DNA, the CDR3 is TGCGCCAGCAGCCAAGGAACAGGAACCCTCTCCTACGAGCAGTACTTC.

The V gene is TRBV5-8, the J gene TRBJ1-2; D remains ambiguous. The CDR3 is made up of 12 amino acids. V lost 4 bases and J 9 bases, leaving 13 bases between the germline ends. CDR1 and CDR2 from the germline V gene are SGHTS and YDEGEE. The CDR3 reads CASSLDQRSYTF. CDR3 sequence (DNA): TGTGCCAGCAGCCTAGATCAAAGAAGCTACACCTTC.

The chain has TRBV4-1 and TRBJ2-7; 8 bases are a match to TRBD1. Per the germline V gene, CDR1 is MGHRA and CDR2 is YSYEKL. This CDR3 has 15 amino acids. V dropped 1 base and J dropped 0; count of bases not matched to a gene: 2. The CDR3: CASSQAGTGSYEQYF. CDR3 in DNA: TGCGCCAGCAGCCAAGCGGGGACAGGCTCCTACGAGCAGTACTTC.

The V and J genes are TRBV14 and TRBJ1-6, with unresolved D. This CDR3 region has 14 residues. V gave up 1 base and J gave up 10 bases, with 11 bases separating them. Per the germline V gene, CDR1 is SGHDN and CDR2 is FVKESK. The CDR3 sequence is CASSQGHSGSPLHF. As DNA, the CDR3 is TGTGCCAGCAGCCAAGGACATTCAGGATCACCCCTCCACTTT.

The chain recombines TRBV2 with TRBJ2-5; 8 bases match TRBD1. The CDR3 consists of 17 residues. V was clipped by 4 bases and J by 3 bases; unmatched bases: 13. The germline V gene encodes CDR1 SNHLY and CDR2 FYNNEI. CDR3 DNA sequence: TGTGCCAGCAGTGGCCCCGAGTTACAACAGGGGGAAGAGACCCAGTACTTC. This encodes CASSGPELQQGEETQYF.